These 2 T cell receptor beta chains were sequenced from one sample in a study of T cells in Graves' hyperthyroidism and ophthalmopathy. Authors of the study amplified TCR beta CDR3 regions from RNA transcripts. The primer set for the first-round RT-PCR of the TCR CDR3 was HTBI. From the multiplex PCR reads, TCRdb called clonotypes with MiXCR, one entry per CDR3 protein. The table lists some 250,000 distinct CDR3 sequences, 13% to 15% of them singletons, with about 14% in the top ten. The sample taken for sequencing was blood. Every receptor here comes from a woman between 40 and 50 years old with Graves' hyperthyroidism that later progressed to Graves' ophthalmopathy.

This chain uses TRBV28 with TRBJ1-3, with unresolved D. The CDR3 is made up of 15 amino acids. Germline CDR1 and CDR2: MDHEN and SYDVKM. V lost 5 bases to trimming and J lost 4 bases, with 15 bases between them. The CDR3 nucleotides read TGTGCCAGCAGTGTCGGAAGGATTGGGGGAAACACCATATATTTT. Encoded protein: CASSVGRIGGNTIYF.

This clonotype was counted at least ten times. The chain recombines TRBV28 with TRBJ2-5, with a possible D match to TRBD2 (6 bases). The CDR3 is 14 amino acids. Trimming shortened V by 7 bases and J by 7 bases, and 19 bases separated the two germline ends. Per germline, CDR1 MDHEN and CDR2 SYDVKM. CDR3 DNA: TGTGCCAGCAATCCCGTCGGAGGGGCTGGGACCCAGTACTTC. It translates to CASNPVGGAGTQYF.